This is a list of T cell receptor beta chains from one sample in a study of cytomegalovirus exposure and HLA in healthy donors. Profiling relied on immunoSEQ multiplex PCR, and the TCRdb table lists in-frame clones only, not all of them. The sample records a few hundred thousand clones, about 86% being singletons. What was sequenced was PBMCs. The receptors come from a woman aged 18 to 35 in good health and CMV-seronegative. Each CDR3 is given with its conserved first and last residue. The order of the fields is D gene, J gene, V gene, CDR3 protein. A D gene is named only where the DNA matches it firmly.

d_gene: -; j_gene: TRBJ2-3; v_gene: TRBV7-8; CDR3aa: CASSLANFAREDTQYF
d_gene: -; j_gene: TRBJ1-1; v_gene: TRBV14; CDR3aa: CASSQADSYTEAFF
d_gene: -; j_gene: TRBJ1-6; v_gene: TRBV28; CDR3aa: CASTPSGQSPLHF
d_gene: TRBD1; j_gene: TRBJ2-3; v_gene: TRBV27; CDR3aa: CASSPGDRLSTDTQYF
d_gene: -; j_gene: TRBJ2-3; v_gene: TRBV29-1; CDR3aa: CSVEDSATGVKGTQYF
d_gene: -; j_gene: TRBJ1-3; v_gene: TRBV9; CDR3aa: CASSVAALSVSGNTIYF
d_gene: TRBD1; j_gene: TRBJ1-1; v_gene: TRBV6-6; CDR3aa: CASSSPTGMEGTEAFF
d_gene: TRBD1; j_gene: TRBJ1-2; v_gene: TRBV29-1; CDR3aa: CSVTGQGVYGYTF
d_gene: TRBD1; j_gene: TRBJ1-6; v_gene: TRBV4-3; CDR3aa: CASSQRGQGDSPLHF
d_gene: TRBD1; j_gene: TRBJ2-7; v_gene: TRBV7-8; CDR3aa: CASSAPGTGAHEQYF
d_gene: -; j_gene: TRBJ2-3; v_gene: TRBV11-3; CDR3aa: CASSLGTTDTQYF
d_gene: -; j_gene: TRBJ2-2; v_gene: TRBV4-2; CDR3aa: CASSPTGLQNTGELFF
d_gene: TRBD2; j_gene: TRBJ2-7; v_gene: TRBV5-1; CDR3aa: CASKASGRYEQYF
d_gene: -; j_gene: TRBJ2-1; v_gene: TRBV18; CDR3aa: CASSPRDPLRNEQFF
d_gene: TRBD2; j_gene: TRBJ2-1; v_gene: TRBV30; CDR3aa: CAWRKGSGSAKEQFF
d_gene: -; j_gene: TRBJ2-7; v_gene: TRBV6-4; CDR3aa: CASVSGPFPYEQYF
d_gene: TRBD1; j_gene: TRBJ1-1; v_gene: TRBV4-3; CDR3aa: CASSQETGWSEAFF
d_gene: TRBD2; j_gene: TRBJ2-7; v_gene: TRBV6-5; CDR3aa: CASRRGSYEQYF
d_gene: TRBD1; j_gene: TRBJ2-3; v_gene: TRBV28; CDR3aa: CASSSRTGGALYTQYF
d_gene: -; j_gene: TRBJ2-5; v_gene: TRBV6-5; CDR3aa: CASSYPPSGGQTQYF
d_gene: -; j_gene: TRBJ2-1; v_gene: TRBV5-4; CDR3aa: CASSSEREAYNEQFF
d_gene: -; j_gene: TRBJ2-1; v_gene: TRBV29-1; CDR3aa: CSGGDSTGQFF
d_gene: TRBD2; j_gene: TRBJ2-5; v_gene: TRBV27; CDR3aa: CASSFSGRVETQYF
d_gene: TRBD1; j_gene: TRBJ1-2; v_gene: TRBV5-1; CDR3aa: CASSAGNAGGYGYTF
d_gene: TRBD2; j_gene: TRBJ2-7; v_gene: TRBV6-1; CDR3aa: CASSAMGLAGGEQYF
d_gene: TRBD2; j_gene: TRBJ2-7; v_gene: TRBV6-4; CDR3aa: CASSDSASGYEQYF
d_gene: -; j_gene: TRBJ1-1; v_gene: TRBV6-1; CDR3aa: CASVHREPMNTEAFF
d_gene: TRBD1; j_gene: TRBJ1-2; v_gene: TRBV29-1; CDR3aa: CSVPRDRVYGYTF
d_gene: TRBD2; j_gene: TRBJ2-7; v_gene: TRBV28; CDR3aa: CASSPIPASGAIYEQYF
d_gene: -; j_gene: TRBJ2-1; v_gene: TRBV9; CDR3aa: CASSVAAGLSEQFF
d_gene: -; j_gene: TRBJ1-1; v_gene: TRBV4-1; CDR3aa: CASSQDGQRAFF
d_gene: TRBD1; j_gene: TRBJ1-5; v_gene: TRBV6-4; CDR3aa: CARDRAYSNQPQHF